Shown below are 26 T cell receptor beta chains from a single sample sequenced in a study of T-cell reconstitution after alpha-beta-depleted transplantation in children. The authors prepared the TCRbeta library with unique molecular identifiers. TCRdb re-called the PCR reads through MiXCR, storing one row per CDR3 protein. The sample holds roughly 420,000 distinct CDR3 sequences, around 15% seen once. This material consisted of PBMCs, mostly from graft donor cells, taken 360 days after TCRalphabeta/CD19-depleted stem cell transplant. The receptors stem from a boy under two years old who had a stem cell transplant for Wiskott-Aldrich syndrome, so the T cells may come from the graft donor.

This sequence joins TRBV19 and TRBJ2-5; TRBD1 might be the D (6 bases). Per germline, CDR1 LNHDA and CDR2 SQIVND (reference sequence). This CDR3 contains 14 residues. Trimming stripped 0 bases from V and 5 bases from J, with 10 bases between. CDR3 protein: CASSIENRVETQYF. CDR3 bases: TGTGCCAGTAGTATAGAAAACAGGGTGGAGACCCAGTACTTC.

This clonotype was observed a handful of times. V is TRBV10-1 and J is TRBJ1-4; tentatively, D is TRBD1 (5 bases). Germline CDR1 WNHNN, CDR2 SYGVQD (reference sequence). The CDR3 contains 14 residues. Trimming left V 6 bases short and J 10 bases short, with 18 bases between. CDR3 coding DNA: TGCGCCAGCAGCTCTGACAGAATCTATGGAAAACTGTTTTTT. As protein: CASSSDRIYGKLFF.

The genes are TRBV12-3 or TRBV12-4 and TRBJ2-5, with a tentative D call TRBD2 (6 bases). The CDR3 length is 13 residues. The germline V and J ends were trimmed by 6 bases and 5 bases, with 13 bases remaining between them. The CDR3 region is CASSRGTRETQYF. The CDR3 DNA is TGTGCCAGCAGCCGCGGGACCCGGGAGACCCAGTACTTC.

The chain links TRBV5-1 to TRBJ2-1, with 8 bases aligning to TRBD2. The CDR3 runs to 14 residues. Germline CDR1 SGHRS, CDR2 YFSETQ. V lost 1 base, J lost 10 bases, and 7 bases stayed unmatched. CDR3 sequence reads: CASSLTSGLEEQFF. In nucleotides, the CDR3 is TGCGCCAGCAGCTTGACTAGCGGCCTAGAGGAGCAGTTCTTC. The variable domain in full, completed from reference TRBV5-1 and TRBJ2-1, reads KAGVTQTPRYLIKTRGQQVTLSCSPISGHRSVSWYQQTPGQGLQFLFEYFSETQRNKGNFPGRFSGRQFSNSRSEMNVSTLELGDSALYLCASSLTSGLEEQFFGPGTRLTVL.

This clonotype appeared a few times. The chain recombines TRBV10-3 with TRBJ2-7; TRBD1 matches 9 bases. The CDR3 sequence is 13 residues long. From germline, CDR1 is ENHRY and CDR2 SYGVKD. The V segment lost 10 bases and the J segment 3 bases; nucleotides outside the gene matches: 7. The DNA of the CDR3 is TGTGCCACCCAGGGACAGGGTGTCTACGAGCAGTACTTC. Residues: CATQGQGVYEQYF.

The rearrangement links TRBV28 to TRBJ2-1, with D unclear. This CDR3 is 14 amino acids long. Trimming stripped 6 bases from V and 9 bases from J, with 18 bases between. The germline V gene has CDR1 MDHEN and CDR2 SYDVKM. The CDR3 loop is CASRFRPPYLEQFF. The CDR3 nucleotides are TGTGCCAGCAGATTTAGACCCCCGTACCTTGAGCAGTTCTTC.

This clonotype was counted a single time. The chain uses TRBV7-9 and TRBJ2-3, with D unclear. CDR3 size: 13 residues. Germline V CDR1 and CDR2: SEHNR, FQNEAQ (reference sequence). The V and J ends lost 0 bases and 10 bases respectively, with 11 bases between them. The CDR3 here is CASSLARQESQYF. The CDR3, as DNA: TGTGCCAGCAGCTTAGCGCGGCAGGAGTCGCAGTATTTT.

In this sample, this clonotype turned up a few times. The rearrangement uses TRBV4-2 and TRBJ1-4; maybe TRBD1 (6 bases). Germline CDR1 LGHNA, CDR2 YNFKEQ. The V and J ends lost 1 base and 4 bases respectively, with 10 bases between them. This CDR3 contains 15 residues. CDR3 in amino acids: CASSQVGTRNEKLFF. The CDR3 DNA reads TGTGCCAGCAGCCAAGTAGGGACACGTAATGAAAAACTGTTTTTT.

This clonotype was seen ten or more times. The chain uses TRBV2 and TRBJ2-3, with a weak D call TRBD1 (5 bases). Germline V CDR1 and CDR2: SNHLY, FYNNEI. The V end lost 1 base, the J end lost 1 base, and 9 bases lay between the germline ends. This CDR3 contains 15 residues. The CDR3 here is CASSEGTTGTDTQYF. Here the CDR3 DNA reads TGTGCCAGCAGTGAAGGGACGACAGGCACAGATACGCAGTATTTT.

This clonotype occurred a few times. The chain employs TRBV12-3 or TRBV12-4 and TRBJ2-7; the D gene could be TRBD1 or TRBD2 (5 bases each). Between the trimmed V and J ends, which lost 5 bases and 5 bases, there was a span of 16 bases. This CDR3 comprises 14 residues. The CDR3 loop is CASSNRDRRNEQYF. CDR3 bases: TGTGCCAGCAGTAACCGGGACCGTCGGAACGAGCAGTACTTC.

This clonotype came up a few times. This chain links TRBV29-1 with TRBJ1-2; TRBD1 matches at 8 bases. There are 11 residues in the CDR3. Germline V CDR1 and CDR2: SQVTM, ANQGSEA. The junction had 1 base not matched to a gene; V was cut back by 6 bases and J by 4 bases. CDR3 protein: CSVGQGYGYTF. CDR3 nucleotide sequence: TGCAGCGTCGGACAGGGCTATGGCTACACCTTC.

The V gene is TRBV5-5, the J gene TRBJ2-1; D uncertain. This CDR3 is built from 12 residues. Germline V gives CDR1 SGHKS, CDR2 YYEKEE (reference sequence). The V end lost 6 bases, the J end lost 6 bases, and 10 bases lay between the germline ends. CDR3 loop: CASTRQANEQFF. In DNA form, the CDR3 reads TGTGCCAGCACTCGCCAGGCCAATGAGCAGTTCTTC. Supplemented by reference TRBV5-5 and TRBJ2-1, the full variable domain reads DAGVTQSPTHLIKTRGQQVTLRCSPISGHKSVSWYQQVLGQGPQFIFQYYEKEERGRGNFPDRFSARQFPNYSSELNVNALLLGDSALYLCASTRQANEQFFGPGTRLTVL.

This clonotype occurred a few times. CDR3 coding DNA: TGTGCCAGCAGTGAATTGGGTCTCAAGCCCACAGATACGCAGTATTTT. It codes for CASSELGLKPTDTQYF. The J gene is TRBJ2-3, the V gene TRBV2; D is ambiguous. From germline, CDR1 is SNHLY and CDR2 FYNNEI. CDR3 size: 16 residues. Trimming left V 2 bases short and J 2 bases short, with 14 bases between.

This rearrangement joins TRBV12-3 or TRBV12-4 to TRBJ2-7, with TRBD2 as a possible D gene (6 bases). This CDR3 has 17 residues. Trimming stripped 6 bases from V and 0 bases from J, with 21 bases between. CDR3: CASSHRRIFGSSYEQYF. Here the CDR3 DNA reads TGTGCCAGCAGCCACCGAAGAATTTTCGGGAGCTCCTACGAGCAGTACTTC.

The sample holds a few counts of this clonotype. The genes are TRBV12-3 or TRBV12-4 and TRBJ1-2, with no clear D. The V gene lost 6 bases and the J gene lost 5 bases, with 10 bases spanning the gap. The CDR3 consists of 12 residues. Here the CDR3 reads CASSWTAYGYTF. For the CDR3, the DNA is TGTGCCAGCAGCTGGACGGCGTATGGCTACACCTTC.

V is TRBV29-1 and J is TRBJ1-2, with 7 positions matching TRBD1. V was clipped by 3 bases and J by 6 bases; unmatched bases: 7. The CDR3 is 13 residues long. Germline V gene lookup returns CDR1 SQVTM and CDR2 ANQGSEA. As DNA, the CDR3 is TGCAGCGTTGAGTTAAGACAGGGCCATGGCTACACCTTC. It yields the protein CSVELRQGHGYTF.

This clonotype was counted a few times. The chain recombines TRBV5-1 with TRBJ2-6; the match to TRBD1 covers 7 bases. Trimming took 1 base from V and 0 from J; bases not matched to a gene: 10. The CDR3 is 19 residues long. The germline CDR1 and CDR2 sequences are SGHRS and YFSETQ. CDR3 in DNA: TGCGCCAGCAGCTTGTTCCAAGGGACAGAAACCTCTGGGGCCAACGTCCTGACTTTC. Its translation is CASSLFQGTETSGANVLTF.

The V call is TRBV18, the J call TRBJ2-7; 10 positions agree with TRBD2. The CDR3 sequence is 18 residues long. Germline CDR1 is KGHSH and CDR2 is LQKENI. The V and J ends lost 2 bases and 3 bases, in that order; junction bases with no gene match: 13. The CDR3 is CASSPNLLSGRGYYEQYF. CDR3 nucleotide sequence: TGTGCCAGCTCACCAAATCTCCTAAGCGGGAGGGGGTACTACGAGCAGTACTTC.

The rearrangement uses TRBV27 and TRBJ1-6, with 9 nucleotides matching TRBD1. Germline-derived CDR1 and CDR2 are MNHEY and SMNVEV (reference sequence). Trimming removed 10 bases from V and 6 bases from J; junction bases left unmatched: 10. CDR3 length equals 15 residues. The CDR3 nucleotides read TGTGCCACCTCGATGGGACAGGGATTTAATTCACCCCTCCACTTT. Protein product: CATSMGQGFNSPLHF.

V and J are TRBV12-3 or TRBV12-4 and TRBJ2-3; maybe TRBD2 (6 bases). CDR3 length: 12 residues. The V end lost 3 bases, the J end lost 10 bases, and 11 bases lay between the germline ends. The DNA for the CDR3 is TGTGCCAGCAGTTTTACCCGCGGGGCGCAGTATTTT. Protein sequence: CASSFTRGAQYF.

This clonotype has ten or more counts. Compared with germline, one end of the junction differs, possibly owing to a read error. This chain connects TRBV6-5 to TRBJ2-7; TRBD1 matches 7 bases. The CDR3 has 14 amino acids. Looked up from germline, CDR1 is MNHEY and CDR2 is SVGAGI. CDR3 loop: CASTYRGMSYEQYF. The DNA of the CDR3 is TGTGCCAGCACTTACAGGGGTATGTCGTACGAGCAGTACTTC.

The chain has TRBV5-6 and TRBJ2-4; D is possibly TRBD1 (5 bases). Germline loops: CDR1 SGHDT, CDR2 YYEEEE. This CDR3 comprises 13 residues. V lost 2 bases to trimming and J lost 15 bases, with 18 bases between them. CDR3 DNA: TGTGCCAGCAGCTTAACCTATAGGGCAGGGTTGTACTTC. Amino acid sequence: CASSLTYRAGLYF.

The chain employs TRBV12-3 or TRBV12-4 and TRBJ1-1; 7 bases agree with TRBD1. Trimming took 6 bases from V and 9 from J; bases not matched to a gene: 13. The CDR3 has 14 residues. CDR3 bases: TGTGCCAGCAGCCAGGGGGTAAGGCGGAGTCAAGCTTTCTTT. Amino acids: CASSQGVRRSQAFF.

In its sample, this clonotype was seen a few times. The rearrangement links TRBV6-2 or TRBV6-3 to TRBJ1-2; D might be TRBD1 (6 bases). Trimming shortened V by 11 bases and J by 2 bases, and 36 bases separated the two germline ends. This CDR3 spans 20 amino acids. Germline CDR1 and CDR2: MNHEY and SVGEGT. The CDR3 nucleotides are TGTGCCTCCCAGGACAACATCAAAGGCAGGGGCCTATACCCCAACTATGGCTACACCTTC. Its protein product is CASQDNIKGRGLYPNYGYTF.

This rearrangement joins TRBV20-1 to TRBJ2-5; D not certain. Germline values: CDR1 DFQATT, CDR2 SNEGSKA (reference sequence). Trimming shortened V by 5 bases and J by 1 base, and 14 bases separated the two germline ends. CDR3 length: 14 amino acids. This CDR3 is CSAVKFPSQETQYF. In nucleotides, the CDR3 is TGCAGTGCTGTGAAGTTCCCGAGCCAAGAGACCCAGTACTTC.

Only a few counts were recorded for this clonotype. V is TRBV6-2 or TRBV6-3 and J is TRBJ2-1, with TRBD2 as a possible D gene (6 bases). CDR3 length: 15 amino acids. The V end lost 7 bases, the J end lost 6 bases, and 19 bases lay between the germline ends. CDR1 MNHEY and CDR2 SVGEGT come from the germline V gene. CDR3 loop: CASTPWPGASNEQFF. The CDR3 DNA reads as TGTGCCAGCACCCCTTGGCCGGGAGCCTCCAATGAGCAGTTCTTC.